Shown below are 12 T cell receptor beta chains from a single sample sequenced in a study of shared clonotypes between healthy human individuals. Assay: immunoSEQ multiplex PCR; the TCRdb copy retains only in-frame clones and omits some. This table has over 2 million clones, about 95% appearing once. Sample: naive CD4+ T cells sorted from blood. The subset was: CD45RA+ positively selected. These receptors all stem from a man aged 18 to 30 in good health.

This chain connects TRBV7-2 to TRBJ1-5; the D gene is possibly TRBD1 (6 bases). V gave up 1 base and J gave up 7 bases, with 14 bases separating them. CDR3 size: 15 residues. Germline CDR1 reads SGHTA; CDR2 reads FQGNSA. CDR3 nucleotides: TGTGCCAGCAGCTTAGAGGTGGGGGGGCGGCAGCCCCAGCATTTT. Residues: CASSLEVGGRQPQHF. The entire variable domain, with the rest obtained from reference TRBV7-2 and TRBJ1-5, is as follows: GAGVSQSPSNKVTEKGKDVELRCDPISGHTALYWYRQSLGQGLEFLIYFQGNSAPDKSGLPSDRFSAERTGGSVSTLTIQRTQQEDSAVYLCASSLEVGGRQPQHFGDGTRLSIL.

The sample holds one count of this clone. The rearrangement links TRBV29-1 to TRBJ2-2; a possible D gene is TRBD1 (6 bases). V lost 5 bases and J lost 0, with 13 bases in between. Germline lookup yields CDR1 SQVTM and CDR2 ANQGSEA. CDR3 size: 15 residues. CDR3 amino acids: CSVRPDRTNTGELFF. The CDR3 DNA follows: TGCAGCGTTAGGCCGGACAGAACGAACACCGGGGAGCTGTTTTTT.

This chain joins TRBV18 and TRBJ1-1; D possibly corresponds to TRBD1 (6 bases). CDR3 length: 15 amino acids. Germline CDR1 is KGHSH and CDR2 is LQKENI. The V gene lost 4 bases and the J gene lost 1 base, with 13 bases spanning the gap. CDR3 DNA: TGTGCCAGCTCACTCACGGGGGCATCGAACACTGAAGCTTTCTTT. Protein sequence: CASSLTGASNTEAFF.

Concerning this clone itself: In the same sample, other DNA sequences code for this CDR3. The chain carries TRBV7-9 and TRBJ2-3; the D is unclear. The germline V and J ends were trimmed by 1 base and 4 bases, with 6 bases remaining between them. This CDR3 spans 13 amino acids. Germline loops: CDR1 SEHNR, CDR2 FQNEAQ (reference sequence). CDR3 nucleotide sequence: TGTGCCAGCAGCTTAGTTTTTGCAGATACGCAGTATTTT. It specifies CASSLVFADTQYF.

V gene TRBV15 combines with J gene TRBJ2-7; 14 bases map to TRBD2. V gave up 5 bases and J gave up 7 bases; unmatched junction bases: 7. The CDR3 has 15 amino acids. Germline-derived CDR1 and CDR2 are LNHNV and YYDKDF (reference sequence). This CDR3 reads CATSGGLAGVEEQYF. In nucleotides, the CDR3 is TGTGCCACCAGCGGGGGACTAGCGGGAGTGGAAGAGCAGTACTTC.

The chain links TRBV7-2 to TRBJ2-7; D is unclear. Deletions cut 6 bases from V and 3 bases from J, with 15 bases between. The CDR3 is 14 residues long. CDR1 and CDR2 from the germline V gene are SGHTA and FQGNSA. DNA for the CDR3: TGTGCCAGCAGGTTATCTGCCGTGGGCTACGAGCAGTACTTC. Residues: CASRLSAVGYEQYF.

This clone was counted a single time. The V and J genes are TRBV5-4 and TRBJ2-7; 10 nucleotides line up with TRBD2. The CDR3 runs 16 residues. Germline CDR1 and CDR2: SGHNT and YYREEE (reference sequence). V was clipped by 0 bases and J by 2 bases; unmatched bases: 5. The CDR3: CASSLASSGSTYEQYF. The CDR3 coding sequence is TGTGCCAGCAGCTTGGCCTCTAGCGGGAGTACCTACGAGCAGTACTTC.

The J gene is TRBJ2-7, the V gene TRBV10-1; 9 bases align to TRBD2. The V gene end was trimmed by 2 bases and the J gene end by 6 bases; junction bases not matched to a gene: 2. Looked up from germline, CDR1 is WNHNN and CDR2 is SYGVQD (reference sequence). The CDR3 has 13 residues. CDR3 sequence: CASSEVAGAEQYF. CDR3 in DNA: TGCGCCAGCAGTGAGGTAGCGGGAGCCGAGCAGTACTTC.

Here the CDR3 reads CASPGAGETQYF. CDR3 sequence (DNA): TGTGCCAGCCCGGGGGCTGGGGAGACCCAGTACTTC. V is TRBV9 and J is TRBJ2-5, with D perhaps assigned TRBD1 or TRBD2 (6 bases each). Germline values: CDR1 SGDLS, CDR2 YYNGEE. The germline V and J ends were trimmed by 7 bases and 5 bases, with 12 bases remaining between them. The CDR3 runs 12 residues.

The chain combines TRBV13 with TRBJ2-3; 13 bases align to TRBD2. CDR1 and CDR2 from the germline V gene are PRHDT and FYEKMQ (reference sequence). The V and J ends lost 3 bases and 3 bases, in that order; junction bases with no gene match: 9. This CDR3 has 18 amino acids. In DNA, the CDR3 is TGTGCCAGCAGCTTGAGGACTAGCGGGAGATTGTTTACAGATACGCAGTATTTT. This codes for CASSLRTSGRLFTDTQYF.

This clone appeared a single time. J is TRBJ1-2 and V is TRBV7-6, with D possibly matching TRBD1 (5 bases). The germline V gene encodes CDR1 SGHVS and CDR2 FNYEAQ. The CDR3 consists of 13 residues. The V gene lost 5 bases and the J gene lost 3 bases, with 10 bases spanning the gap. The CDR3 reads CASSRPGDYGYTF. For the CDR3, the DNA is TGTGCCAGCAGCCGTCCGGGGGACTATGGCTACACCTTC.

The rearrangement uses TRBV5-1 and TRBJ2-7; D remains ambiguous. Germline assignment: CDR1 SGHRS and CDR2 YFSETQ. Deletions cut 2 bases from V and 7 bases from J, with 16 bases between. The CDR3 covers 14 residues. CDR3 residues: CASSFHNIRWEQYF. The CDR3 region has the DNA TGCGCCAGCAGCTTCCATAATATACGTTGGGAGCAGTACTTC.